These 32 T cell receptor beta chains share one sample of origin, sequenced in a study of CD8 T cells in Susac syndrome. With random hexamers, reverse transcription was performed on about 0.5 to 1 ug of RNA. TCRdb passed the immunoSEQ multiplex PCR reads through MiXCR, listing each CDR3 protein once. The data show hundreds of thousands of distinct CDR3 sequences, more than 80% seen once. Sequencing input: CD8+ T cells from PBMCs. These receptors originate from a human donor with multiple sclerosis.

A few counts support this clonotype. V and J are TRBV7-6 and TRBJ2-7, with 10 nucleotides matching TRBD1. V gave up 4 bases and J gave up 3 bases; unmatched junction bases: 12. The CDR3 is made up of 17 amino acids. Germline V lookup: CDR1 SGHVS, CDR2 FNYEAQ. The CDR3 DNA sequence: TGTGCCAGCAGCTCCCCGCAAGGGGGACAGGGGAGCTACGAGCAGTACTTC. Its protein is CASSSPQGGQGSYEQYF.

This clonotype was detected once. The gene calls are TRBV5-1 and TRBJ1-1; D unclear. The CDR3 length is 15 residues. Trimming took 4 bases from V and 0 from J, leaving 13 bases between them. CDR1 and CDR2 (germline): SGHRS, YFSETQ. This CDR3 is CASSMDQILNTEAFF. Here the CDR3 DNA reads TGCGCCAGCAGCATGGATCAGATTCTGAACACTGAAGCTTTCTTT. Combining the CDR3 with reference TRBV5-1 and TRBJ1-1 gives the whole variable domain KAGVTQTPRYLIKTRGQQVTLSCSPISGHRSVSWYQQTPGQGLQFLFEYFSETQRNKGNFPGRFSGRQFSNSRSEMNVSTLELGDSALYLCASSMDQILNTEAFFGQGTRLTVV.

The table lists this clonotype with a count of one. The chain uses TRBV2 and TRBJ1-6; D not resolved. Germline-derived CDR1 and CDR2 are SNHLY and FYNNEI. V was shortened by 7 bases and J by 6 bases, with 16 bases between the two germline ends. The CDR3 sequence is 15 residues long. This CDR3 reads CASKGGTVINSPLHF. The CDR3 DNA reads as TGTGCCAGCAAGGGCGGTACAGTTATTAATTCACCCCTCCACTTT.

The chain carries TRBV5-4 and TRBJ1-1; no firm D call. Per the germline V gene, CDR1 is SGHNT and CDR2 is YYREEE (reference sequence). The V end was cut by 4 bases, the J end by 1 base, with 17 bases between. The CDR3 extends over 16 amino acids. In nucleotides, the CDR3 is TGTGCCAGCAGCACACCGGGAGGAGGGAAGAACACTGAAGCTTTCTTT. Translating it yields CASSTPGGGKNTEAFF.

In nucleotides, the CDR3 is TGTGCCAGCAGTCCCCGCCCGGACAGGCCCTCCTACAATGAGCAGTTCTTC. It encodes CASSPRPDRPSYNEQFF. V is TRBV12-3 or TRBV12-4 and J is TRBJ2-1, with 7 bases aligning to TRBD1. This CDR3 is 17 amino acids long. The trim removed 5 bases at V and 0 bases at J, leaving 10 bases unmatched.

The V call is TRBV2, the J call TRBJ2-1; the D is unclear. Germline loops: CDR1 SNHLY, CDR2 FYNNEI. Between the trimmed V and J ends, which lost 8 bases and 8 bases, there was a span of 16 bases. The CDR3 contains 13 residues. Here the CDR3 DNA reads TGTGCCAGCGGCCCCGCGTGGAGAGATGAGCAGTTCTTC. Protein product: CASGPAWRDEQFF.

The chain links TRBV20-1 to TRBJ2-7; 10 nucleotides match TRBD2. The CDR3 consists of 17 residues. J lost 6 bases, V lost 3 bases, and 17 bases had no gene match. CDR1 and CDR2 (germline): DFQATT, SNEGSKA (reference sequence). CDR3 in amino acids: CSASMLFASGRFREQYF. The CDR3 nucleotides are TGCAGTGCTAGTATGTTGTTTGCTAGCGGGAGATTTCGCGAGCAGTACTTC.

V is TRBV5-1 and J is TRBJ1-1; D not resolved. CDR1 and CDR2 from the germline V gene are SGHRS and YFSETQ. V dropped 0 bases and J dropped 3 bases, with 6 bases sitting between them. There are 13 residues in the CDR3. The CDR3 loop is CASSLAEHTEAFF. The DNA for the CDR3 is TGCGCCAGCAGCTTGGCGGAGCACACTGAAGCTTTCTTT.

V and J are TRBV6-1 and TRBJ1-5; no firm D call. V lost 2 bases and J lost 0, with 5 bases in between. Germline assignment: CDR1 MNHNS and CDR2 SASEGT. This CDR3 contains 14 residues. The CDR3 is CASSELDSNQPQHF. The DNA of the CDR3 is TGTGCCAGCAGTGAACTGGATAGCAATCAGCCCCAGCATTTT.

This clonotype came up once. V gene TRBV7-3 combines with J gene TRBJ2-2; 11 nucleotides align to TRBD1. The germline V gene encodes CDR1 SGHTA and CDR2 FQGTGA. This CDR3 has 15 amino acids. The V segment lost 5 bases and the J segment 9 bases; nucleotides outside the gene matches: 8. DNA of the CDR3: TGTGCCAGCAGCCTAGGGACAGGGGGTGATCGGGAGCTGTTTTTT. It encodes CASSLGTGGDRELFF.

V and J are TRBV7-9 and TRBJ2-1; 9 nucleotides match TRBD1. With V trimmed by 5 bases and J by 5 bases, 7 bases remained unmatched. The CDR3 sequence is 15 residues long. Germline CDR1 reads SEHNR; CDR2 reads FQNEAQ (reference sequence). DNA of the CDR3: TGTGCCAGCAGCGATCGAAGACAGGGGGACAATGAGCAGTTCTTC. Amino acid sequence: CASSDRRQGDNEQFF.

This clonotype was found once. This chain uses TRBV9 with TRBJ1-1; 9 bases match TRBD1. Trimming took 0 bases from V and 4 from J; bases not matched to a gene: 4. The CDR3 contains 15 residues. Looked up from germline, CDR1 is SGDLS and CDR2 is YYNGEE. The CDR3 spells CASSVVGTGPTEAFF. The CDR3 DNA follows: TGTGCCAGCAGCGTAGTAGGGACAGGGCCCACTGAAGCTTTCTTT.

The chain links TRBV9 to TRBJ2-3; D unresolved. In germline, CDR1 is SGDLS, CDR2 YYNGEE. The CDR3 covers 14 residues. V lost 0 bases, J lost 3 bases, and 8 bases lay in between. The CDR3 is CASSVGKGTDTQYF. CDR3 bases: TGTGCCAGCAGCGTAGGAAAAGGGACAGATACGCAGTATTTT.

In DNA, the CDR3 is TGCGCCAGCAGCCAAGAGAAGAACTACAATGAGCAGTTCTTC. It encodes CASSQEKNYNEQFF. The rearrangement uses TRBV4-1 and TRBJ2-1; D call uncertain. Germline V CDR1 and CDR2: MGHRA, YSYEKL. With 0 bases removed from V and 3 bases from J, the gap between germline ends came to 6 bases. This CDR3 has 14 residues.

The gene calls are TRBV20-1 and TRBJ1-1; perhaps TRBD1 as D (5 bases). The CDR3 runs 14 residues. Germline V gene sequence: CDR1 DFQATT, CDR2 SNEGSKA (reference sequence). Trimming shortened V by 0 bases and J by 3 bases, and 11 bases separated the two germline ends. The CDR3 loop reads CSARDGRGDTEAFF. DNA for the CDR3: TGCAGTGCTAGAGATGGCCGAGGGGACACTGAAGCTTTCTTT.

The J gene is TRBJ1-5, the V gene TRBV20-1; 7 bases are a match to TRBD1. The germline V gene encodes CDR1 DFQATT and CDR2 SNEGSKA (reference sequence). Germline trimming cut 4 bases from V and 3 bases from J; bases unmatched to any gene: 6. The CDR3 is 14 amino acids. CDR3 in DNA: TGCAGTGCTAACGGGGACAGTCTCAATCAGCCCCAGCATTTT. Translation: CSANGDSLNQPQHF.

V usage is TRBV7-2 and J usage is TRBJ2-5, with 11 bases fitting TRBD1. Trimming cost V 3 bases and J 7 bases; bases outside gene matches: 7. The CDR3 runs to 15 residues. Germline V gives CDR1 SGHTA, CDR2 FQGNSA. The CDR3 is CASSFPGTGGWTQYF. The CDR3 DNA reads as TGTGCCAGCAGCTTTCCCGGGACAGGGGGATGGACCCAGTACTTC.

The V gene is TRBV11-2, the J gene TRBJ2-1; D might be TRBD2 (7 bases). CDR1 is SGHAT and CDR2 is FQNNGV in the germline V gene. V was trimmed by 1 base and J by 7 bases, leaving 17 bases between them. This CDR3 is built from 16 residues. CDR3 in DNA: TGTGCCAGCAGCTTAGTAGGGGGGGGTTTGGAGAATGAGCAGTTCTTC. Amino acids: CASSLVGGGLENEQFF.

The chain's CDR3 is CASREQPTDHTDTQYF. The CDR3 DNA is TGTGCCAGCAGAGAACAACCAACCGACCACACAGATACGCAGTATTTT. V and J are TRBV6-4 and TRBJ2-3; D gene unclear. Trimming removed 6 bases at V and 2 bases at J, with 18 bases between. This CDR3 is 16 amino acids long. The germline V gene has CDR1 MRHNA and CDR2 SNTAGT.

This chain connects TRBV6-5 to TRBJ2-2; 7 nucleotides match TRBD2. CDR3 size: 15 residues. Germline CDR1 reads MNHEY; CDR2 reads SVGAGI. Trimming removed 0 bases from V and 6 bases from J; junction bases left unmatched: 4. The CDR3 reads CASSYSRGRAGELFF. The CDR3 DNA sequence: TGTGCCAGCAGTTACTCGCGGGGGAGGGCCGGGGAGCTGTTTTTT.

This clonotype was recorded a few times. CDR3 sequence reads: CASRRRGGTGGFDEQYF. The CDR3 DNA follows: TGTGCCAGTAGAAGAAGAGGGGGCACCGGAGGTTTCGACGAGCAGTACTTC. The chain couples TRBV19 to TRBJ2-7; 7 bases match TRBD1. V was clipped by 6 bases and J by 5 bases; unmatched bases: 19. Per germline, CDR1 LNHDA and CDR2 SQIVND (reference sequence). The CDR3 covers 17 residues.

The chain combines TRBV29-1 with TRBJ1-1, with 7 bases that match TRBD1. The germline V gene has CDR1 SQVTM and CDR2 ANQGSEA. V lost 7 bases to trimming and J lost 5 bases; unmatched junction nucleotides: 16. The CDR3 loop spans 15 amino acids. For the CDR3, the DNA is TGCAGCGCCATGGTTGGGACAGCATTTTATACTGAAGCTTTCTTT. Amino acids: CSAMVGTAFYTEAFF.

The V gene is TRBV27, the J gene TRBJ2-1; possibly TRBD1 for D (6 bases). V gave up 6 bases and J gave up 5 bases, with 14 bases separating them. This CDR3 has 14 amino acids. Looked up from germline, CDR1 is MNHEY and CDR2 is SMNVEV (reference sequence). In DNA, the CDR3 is TGTGCCAGCAGCCCAGGGGCAAGTAACAATGAGCAGTTCTTC. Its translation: CASSPGASNNEQFF.

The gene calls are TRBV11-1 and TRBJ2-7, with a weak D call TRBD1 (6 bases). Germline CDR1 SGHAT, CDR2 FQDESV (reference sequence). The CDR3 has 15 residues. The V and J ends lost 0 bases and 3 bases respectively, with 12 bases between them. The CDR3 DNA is TGTGCCAGCAGCTTAGCCAACGGGACACACTACGAGCAGTACTTC. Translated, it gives CASSLANGTHYEQYF.

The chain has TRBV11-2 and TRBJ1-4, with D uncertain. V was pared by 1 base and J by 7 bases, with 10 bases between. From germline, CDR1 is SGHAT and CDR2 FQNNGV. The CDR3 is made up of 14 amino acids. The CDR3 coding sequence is TGTGCCAGCAGCTTAGGACTGGAGAGTGAAAAACTGTTTTTT. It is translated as CASSLGLESEKLFF.

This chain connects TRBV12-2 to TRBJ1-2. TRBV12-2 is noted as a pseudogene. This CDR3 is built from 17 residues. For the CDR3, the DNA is TGTGCAAGTCGCTTAGCGGGCCGAATAGGAAACAACTATGGCTACACCTTC. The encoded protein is CASRLAGRIGNNYGYTF.

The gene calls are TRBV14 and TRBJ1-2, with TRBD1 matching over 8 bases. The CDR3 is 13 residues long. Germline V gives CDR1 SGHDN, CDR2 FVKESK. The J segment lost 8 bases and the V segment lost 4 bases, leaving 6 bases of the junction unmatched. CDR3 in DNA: TGTGCCAGCAGCCGGACAGGGTGGGGCGGCTACACCTTC. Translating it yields CASSRTGWGGYTF.

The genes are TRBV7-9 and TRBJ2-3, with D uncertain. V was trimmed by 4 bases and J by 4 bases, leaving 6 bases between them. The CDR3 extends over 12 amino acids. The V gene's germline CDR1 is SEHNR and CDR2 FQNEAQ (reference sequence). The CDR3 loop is CASSSMADTQYF. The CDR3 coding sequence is TGTGCCAGCAGCTCGATGGCAGATACGCAGTATTTT.

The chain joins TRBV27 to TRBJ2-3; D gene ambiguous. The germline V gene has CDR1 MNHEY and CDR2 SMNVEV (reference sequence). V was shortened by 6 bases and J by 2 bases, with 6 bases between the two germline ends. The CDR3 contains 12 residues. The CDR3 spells CASRDPTDTQYF. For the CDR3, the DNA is TGTGCCAGCAGGGACCCCACAGATACGCAGTATTTT.

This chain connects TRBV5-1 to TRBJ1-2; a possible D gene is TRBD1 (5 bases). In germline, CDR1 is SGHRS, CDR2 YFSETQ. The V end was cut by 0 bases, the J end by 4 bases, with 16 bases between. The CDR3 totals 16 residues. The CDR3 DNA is TGCGCCAGCAGCTTGGAAGGGGCAGGCGATTCCTATGGCTACACCTTC. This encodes CASSLEGAGDSYGYTF.

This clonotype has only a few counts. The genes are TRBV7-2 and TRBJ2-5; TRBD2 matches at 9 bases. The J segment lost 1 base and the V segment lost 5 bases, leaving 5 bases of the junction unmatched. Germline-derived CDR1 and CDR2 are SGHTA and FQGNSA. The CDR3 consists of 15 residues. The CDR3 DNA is TGTGCCAGCAGCATAGGGCGGGAGGGCCAAGAGACCCAGTACTTC. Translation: CASSIGREGQETQYF.

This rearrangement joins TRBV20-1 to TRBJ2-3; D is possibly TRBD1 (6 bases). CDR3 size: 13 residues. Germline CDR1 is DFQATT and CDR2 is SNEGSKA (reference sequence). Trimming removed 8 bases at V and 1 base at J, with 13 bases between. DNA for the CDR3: TGCAGTTCATGGACAGACGGCACAGATACGCAGTATTTT. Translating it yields CSSWTDGTDTQYF.